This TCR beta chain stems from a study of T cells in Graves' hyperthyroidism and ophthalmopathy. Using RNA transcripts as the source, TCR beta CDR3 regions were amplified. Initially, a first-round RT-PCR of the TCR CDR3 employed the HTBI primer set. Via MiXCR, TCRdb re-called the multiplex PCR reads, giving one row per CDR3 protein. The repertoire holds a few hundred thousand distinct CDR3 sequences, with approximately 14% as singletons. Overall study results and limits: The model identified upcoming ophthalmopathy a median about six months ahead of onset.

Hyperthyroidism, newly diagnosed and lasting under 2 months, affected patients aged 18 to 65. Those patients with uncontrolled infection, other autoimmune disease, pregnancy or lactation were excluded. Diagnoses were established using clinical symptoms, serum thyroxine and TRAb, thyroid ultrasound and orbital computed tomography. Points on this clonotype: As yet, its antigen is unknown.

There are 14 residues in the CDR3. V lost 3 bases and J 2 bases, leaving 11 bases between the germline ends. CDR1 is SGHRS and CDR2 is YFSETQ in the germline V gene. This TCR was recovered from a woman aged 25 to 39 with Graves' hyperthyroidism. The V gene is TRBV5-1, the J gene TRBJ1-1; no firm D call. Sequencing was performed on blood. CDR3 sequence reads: CASSSVRGNTEAFF. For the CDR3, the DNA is TGCGCCAGCAGCTCGGTCCGAGGCAACACTGAAGCTTTCTTT.